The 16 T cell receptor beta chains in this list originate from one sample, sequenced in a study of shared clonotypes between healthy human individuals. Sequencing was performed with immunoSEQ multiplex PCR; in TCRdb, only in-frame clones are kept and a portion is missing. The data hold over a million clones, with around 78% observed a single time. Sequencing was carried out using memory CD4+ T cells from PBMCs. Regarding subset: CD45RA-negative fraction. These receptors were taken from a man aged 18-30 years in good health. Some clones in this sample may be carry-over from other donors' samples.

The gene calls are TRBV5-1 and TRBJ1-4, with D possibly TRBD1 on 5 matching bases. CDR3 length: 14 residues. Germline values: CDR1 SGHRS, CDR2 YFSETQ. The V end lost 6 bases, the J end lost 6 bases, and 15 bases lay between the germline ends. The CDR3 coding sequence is TGCGCCAGCACCAAATCAGGAGGGGATGAAAAACTGTTTTTT. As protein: CASTKSGGDEKLFF.

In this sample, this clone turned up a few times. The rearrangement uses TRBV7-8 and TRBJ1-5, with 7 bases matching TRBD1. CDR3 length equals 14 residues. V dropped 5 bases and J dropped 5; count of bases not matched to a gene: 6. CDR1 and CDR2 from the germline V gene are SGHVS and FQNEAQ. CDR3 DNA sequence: TGTGCCAGCAGCACTTACAGGGGAGATCAGCCCCAGCATTTT. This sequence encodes CASSTYRGDQPQHF.

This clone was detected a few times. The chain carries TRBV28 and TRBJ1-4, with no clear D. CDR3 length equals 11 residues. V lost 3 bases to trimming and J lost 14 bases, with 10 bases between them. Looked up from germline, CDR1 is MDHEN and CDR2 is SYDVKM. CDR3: CASSFEGSLFF. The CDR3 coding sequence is TGTGCCAGCAGTTTCGAGGGTAGTCTGTTTTTT.

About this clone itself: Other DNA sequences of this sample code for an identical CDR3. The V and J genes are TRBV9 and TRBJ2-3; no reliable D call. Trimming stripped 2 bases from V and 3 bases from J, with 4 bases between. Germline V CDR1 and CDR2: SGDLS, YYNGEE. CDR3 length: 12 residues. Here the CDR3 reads CASSVSTDTQYF. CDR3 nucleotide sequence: TGTGCCAGCAGCGTGTCAACAGATACGCAGTATTTT.

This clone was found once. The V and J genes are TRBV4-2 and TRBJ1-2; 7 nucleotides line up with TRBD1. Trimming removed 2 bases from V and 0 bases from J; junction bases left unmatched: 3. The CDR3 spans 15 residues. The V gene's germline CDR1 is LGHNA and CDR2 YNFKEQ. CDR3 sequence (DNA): TGTGCCAGCAGCCAATTAACAGGGGCTAACTATGGCTACACCTTC. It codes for CASSQLTGANYGYTF.

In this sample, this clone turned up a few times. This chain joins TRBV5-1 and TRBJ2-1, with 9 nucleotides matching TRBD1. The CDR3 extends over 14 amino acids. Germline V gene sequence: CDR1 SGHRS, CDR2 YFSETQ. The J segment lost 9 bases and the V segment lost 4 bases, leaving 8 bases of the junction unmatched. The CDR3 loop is CASSPDRGWTEQFF. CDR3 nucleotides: TGCGCCAGCAGCCCGGACAGGGGATGGACTGAGCAGTTCTTC.

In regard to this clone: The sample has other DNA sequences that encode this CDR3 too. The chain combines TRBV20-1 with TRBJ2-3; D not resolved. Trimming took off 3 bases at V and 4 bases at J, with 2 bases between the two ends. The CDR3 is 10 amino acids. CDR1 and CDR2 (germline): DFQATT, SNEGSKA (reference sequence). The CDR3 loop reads CSASSDTQYF. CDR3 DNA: TGCAGTGCTAGTTCAGATACGCAGTATTTT.

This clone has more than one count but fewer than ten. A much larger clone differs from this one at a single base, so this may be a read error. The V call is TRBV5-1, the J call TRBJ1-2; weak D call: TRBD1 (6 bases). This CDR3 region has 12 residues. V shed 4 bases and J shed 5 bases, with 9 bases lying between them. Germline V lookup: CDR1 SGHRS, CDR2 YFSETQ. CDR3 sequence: CASSEGQYGYTF. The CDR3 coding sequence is TGCGCCAGCAGCGAAGGACAGTATGGCTACACCTTC.

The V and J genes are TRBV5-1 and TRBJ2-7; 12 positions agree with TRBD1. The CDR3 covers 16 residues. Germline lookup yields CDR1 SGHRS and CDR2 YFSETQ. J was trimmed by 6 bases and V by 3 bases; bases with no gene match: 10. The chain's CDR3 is CASSYLPGTGGSEQYF. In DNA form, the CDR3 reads TGCGCCAGCAGCTACCTCCCGGGGACAGGGGGCTCCGAGCAGTACTTC.

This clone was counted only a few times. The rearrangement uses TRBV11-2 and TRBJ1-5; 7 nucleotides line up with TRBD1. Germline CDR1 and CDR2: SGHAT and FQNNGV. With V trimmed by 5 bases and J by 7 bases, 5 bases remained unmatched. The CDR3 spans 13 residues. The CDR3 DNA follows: TGTGCCAGCAGCGAAGACAGGGCGCAGCCCCAGCATTTT. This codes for CASSEDRAQPQHF.

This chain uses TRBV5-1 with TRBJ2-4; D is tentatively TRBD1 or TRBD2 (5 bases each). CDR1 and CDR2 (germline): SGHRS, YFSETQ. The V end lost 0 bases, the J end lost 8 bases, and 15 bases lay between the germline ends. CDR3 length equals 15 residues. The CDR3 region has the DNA TGCGCCAGCAGCTTGGTATCTGGGGGTTTGCACATTCAGTACTTC. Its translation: CASSLVSGGLHIQYF.

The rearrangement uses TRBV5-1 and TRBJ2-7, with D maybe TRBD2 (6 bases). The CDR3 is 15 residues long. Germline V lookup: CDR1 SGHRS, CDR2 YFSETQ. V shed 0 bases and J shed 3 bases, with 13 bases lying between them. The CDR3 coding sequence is TGCGCCAGCAGCTTGGTGGCGGGATCAGTCTACGAGCAGTACTTC. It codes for CASSLVAGSVYEQYF.

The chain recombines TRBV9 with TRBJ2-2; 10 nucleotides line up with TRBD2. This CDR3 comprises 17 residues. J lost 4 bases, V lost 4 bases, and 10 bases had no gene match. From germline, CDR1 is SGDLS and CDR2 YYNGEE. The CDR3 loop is CASSLIAGGPPTGELFF. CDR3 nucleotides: TGTGCCAGCAGCCTCATAGCGGGAGGTCCGCCCACCGGGGAGCTGTTTTTT.

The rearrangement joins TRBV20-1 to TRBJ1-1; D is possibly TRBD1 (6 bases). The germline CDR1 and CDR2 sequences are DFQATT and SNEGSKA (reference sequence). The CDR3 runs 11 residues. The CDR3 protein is CRVGQNTEAFF. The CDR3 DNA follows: TGCAGGGTGGGACAGAACACTGAAGCTTTCTTT.

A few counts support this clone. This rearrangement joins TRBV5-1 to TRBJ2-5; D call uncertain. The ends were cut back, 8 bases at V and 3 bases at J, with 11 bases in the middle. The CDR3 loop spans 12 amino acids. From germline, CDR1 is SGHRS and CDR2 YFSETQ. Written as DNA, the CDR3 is TGCGCCAGTAACGACGGAGAAGAGACCCAGTACTTC. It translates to CASNDGEETQYF. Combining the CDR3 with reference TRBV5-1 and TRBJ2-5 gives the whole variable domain KAGVTQTPRYLIKTRGQQVTLSCSPISGHRSVSWYQQTPGQGLQFLFEYFSETQRNKGNFPGRFSGRQFSNSRSEMNVSTLELGDSALYLCASNDGEETQYFGPGTRLLVL.

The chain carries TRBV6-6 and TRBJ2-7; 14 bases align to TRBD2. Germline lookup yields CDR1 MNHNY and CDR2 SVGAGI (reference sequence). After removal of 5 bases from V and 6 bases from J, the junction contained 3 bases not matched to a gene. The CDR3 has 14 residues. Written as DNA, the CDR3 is TGTGCCAGCAGTAAGGGACTAGCGGGAGTCGAGCAGTACTTC. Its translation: CASSKGLAGVEQYF.